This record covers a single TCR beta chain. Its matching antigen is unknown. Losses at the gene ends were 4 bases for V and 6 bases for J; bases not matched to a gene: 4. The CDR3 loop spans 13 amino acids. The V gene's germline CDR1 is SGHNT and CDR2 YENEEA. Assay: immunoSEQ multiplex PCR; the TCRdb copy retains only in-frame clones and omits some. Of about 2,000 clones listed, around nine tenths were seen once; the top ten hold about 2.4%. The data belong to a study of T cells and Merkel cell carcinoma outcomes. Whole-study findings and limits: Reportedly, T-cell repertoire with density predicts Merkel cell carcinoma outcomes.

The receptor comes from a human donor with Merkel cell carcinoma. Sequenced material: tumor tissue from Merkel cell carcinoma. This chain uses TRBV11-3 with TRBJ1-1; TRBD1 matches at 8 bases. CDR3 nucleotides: TGTGCCAGCAGCTCCGGGACAGGCGCTGAAGCTTTCTTT. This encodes CASSSGTGAEAFF.